The rows below give T cell receptor beta chains drawn from one sample of a study of cytomegalovirus exposure and HLA in healthy donors. Method: immunoSEQ multiplex PCR; TCRdb's copy keeps in-frame clones and lacks some. The sample has roughly 120,000 clones, under 80% seen once. Sample: PBMCs. Receptors were obtained from a woman between 35 and 50 years old in good health and CMV-seropositive. CDR3s include the opening cysteine and the closing phenylalanine or tryptophan. The order of the fields is J gene, clone size, V gene, D gene, CDR3 protein, CDR3 DNA. A D gene is named only where the DNA matches it firmly. Some rows mark clone size as missing; the rest say once, few, many or name a class of expanded clone.

>TRBJ1-2|few|TRBV5-1|-
CASSLDGQGWGYTF
TGCGCCAGCAGCTTGGATGGGCAGGGGTGGGGCTACACCTTC
>TRBJ1-6|-|TRBV19|TRBD1
CASSPSWDRGLSPLHF
TGTGCCAGTAGTCCAAGCTGGGACAGGGGGCTTTCACCCCTCCACTTT
>TRBJ1-1|-|TRBV15|-
CATSRGQGNTEAFF
TGTGCCACCAGCAGAGGGCAGGGGAACACTGAAGCTTTCTTT
>TRBJ1-4|-|TRBV6-5|-
CASSYSGSGNEKLFF
TGTGCCAGCAGTTACTCAGGCTCGGGTAATGAAAAACTGTTTTTT
>TRBJ2-2|-|TRBV5-1|TRBD1
CASSAGTGSAAGELFF
TGCGCCAGCAGCGCCGGGACAGGGTCAGCGGCCGGGGAGCTGTTTTTT
>TRBJ2-7|-|TRBV27|-
CASSGGGAFEQYF
TGTGCCAGCAGTGGTGGGGGGGCCTTCGAGCAGTACTTC
>TRBJ2-3|-|TRBV7-9|-
CAKGSESTDTQYF
TGTGCCAAGGGTAGCGAAAGCACAGATACGCAGTATTTT
>TRBJ2-5|-|TRBV4-1|TRBD2
CASSQGTSGQGTQYF
TGCGCCAGCAGCCAAGGGACTAGCGGCCAAGGGACCCAGTACTTC
>TRBJ2-1|-|TRBV11-3|-
CASSLLGNEQFF
TGTGCCAGCAGCTTGCTAGGTAATGAGCAGTTCTTC
>TRBJ2-3|-|TRBV5-6|-
CASSPRADTQYF
TGTGCCAGCAGCCCCCGGGCAGATACGCAGTATTTT
>TRBJ2-3|-|TRBV5-6|TRBD2
CASSSARTSGASTDTQYF
TGTGCCAGCAGCTCAGCCCGGACTAGCGGGGCTAGCACAGATACGCAGTATTTT
>TRBJ2-1|-|TRBV4-1|TRBD2
CASSQASGSSYNEQFF
TGCGCCAGCAGCCAGGCTAGCGGGAGCTCCTACAATGAGCAGTTCTTC
>TRBJ2-1|-|TRBV7-8|-
CASSHPGEQFF
TGTGCCAGCAGCCACCCGGGTGAGCAGTTCTTC
>TRBJ1-4|-|TRBV5-1|TRBD1
CASSLGRGPNEKLFF
TGCGCCAGCAGCTTGGGGAGGGGGCCGAATGAAAAACTGTTTTTT
>TRBJ1-1|-|TRBV4-3|-
CASSQGAGITEAFF
TGCGCCAGCAGCCAAGGTGCGGGGATCACTGAAGCTTTCTTT
>TRBJ2-7|-|TRBV6-5|TRBD2
CASSLTRTSLTHEQYF
TGTGCCAGCAGTTTAACTCGGACTAGCCTAACCCACGAGCAGTACTTC
>TRBJ2-5|few|TRBV27|TRBD2
CASSSPPTAGGRETQYF
TGTGCCAGCAGTTCCCCCCCCACAGCGGGAGGTAGGGAGACCCAGTACTTC
>TRBJ2-7|-|TRBV2|-
CASARFYYEQYF
TGTGCCAGCGCGAGGTTTTACTACGAGCAGTACTTC
>TRBJ2-7|-|TRBV7-2|TRBD2
CASSFTSGSYEQYF
TGTGCCAGCAGCTTTACTAGCGGCTCCTACGAGCAGTACTTC
>TRBJ2-3|-|TRBV29-1|-
CSVLRESDTQYF
TGCAGCGTTCTCCGGGAATCAGATACGCAGTATTTT
>TRBJ1-1|-|TRBV28|-
CASSFMNTEAFF
TGTGCCAGCAGTTTTATGAACACTGAAGCTTTCTTT
>TRBJ1-6|-|TRBV21-1|-
CASRGQVSPLHF
TGTGCCAGCAGGGGACAGGTATCACCCCTCCACTTT
>TRBJ2-7|-|TRBV5-1|-
CASSLEGQSPFYEQYF
TGCGCCAGCAGCTTGGAGGGGCAGAGCCCATTCTACGAGCAGTACTTC
>TRBJ1-3|-|TRBV5-1|-
CASKGVASGNTIYF
TGCGCCAGCAAGGGGGTTGCCTCTGGAAACACCATATATTTT
>TRBJ1-6|once|TRBV19|TRBD1
CASSISAGGTPYNSPLHF
TGTGCCAGTAGTATTTCGGCAGGGGGAACCCCCTATAATTCACCCCTCCACTTT
>TRBJ2-5|-|TRBV7-3|-
CASSATPQGAQYF
TGTGCCAGCAGCGCGACTCCCCAGGGTGCGCAGTACTTC
>TRBJ2-1|-|TRBV9|TRBD2
CASSQRGLGGGEQFF
TGTGCCAGCAGCCAAAGGGGACTAGGAGGGGGAGAGCAGTTCTTC
>TRBJ2-3|-|TRBV19|TRBD2
CASSSRAGGTDTQYF
TGTGCCAGTAGTTCAAGGGCGGGAGGCACAGATACGCAGTATTTT
>TRBJ1-5|once|TRBV6-5|TRBD1
CASSYRQGGQPQHF
TGTGCCAGCAGTTACCGACAGGGTGGTCAGCCCCAGCATTTT
>TRBJ2-5|-|TRBV27|TRBD2
CASSPLAGGETQYF
TGTGCCAGCAGTCCCCTAGCGGGGGGAGAGACCCAGTACTTC